This passage covers 8 T cell receptor beta chains from one sample sequenced in a study of cytomegalovirus exposure and HLA in healthy donors (dated by TCRdb to about 2017). Libraries were built with the immunoSEQ multiplex PCR assay. The multiplex PCR relied on a mix of 60 forward primers for TCR Vbeta segments and 13 reverse primers for TCR Jbeta segments. The source is immuneACCESS, and TCRdb retained only in-frame sequences with V and J called. Part of the clones is not carried over; for the studies checked, unresolved V genes explain less than half of this, and the remainder is unexplained. The sample data list roughly 190,000 clones, and about 87% of these were observed just once. The top ten hold over 1% of the sample. Sequencing was carried out using PBMCs. All receptors derive from a man aged 25 to 40 in good health and CMV-seronegative.

This clone was detected only once. The rearrangement joins TRBV5-4 to TRBJ2-7; D unresolved. Germline-derived CDR1 and CDR2 are SGHNT and YYREEE (reference sequence). Trimming left V 4 bases short and J 6 bases short, with 14 bases between. The CDR3 runs to 13 residues. CDR3 bases: TGTGCCAGCAGCGAAGATGTCGCCAGCGAGCAGTACTTC. It is translated as CASSEDVASEQYF.

V gene TRBV18 combines with J gene TRBJ2-7; no clear D gene. The germline V and J ends were trimmed by 3 bases and 3 bases, with 21 bases remaining between them. Germline CDR1 reads KGHSH; CDR2 reads LQKENI. This CDR3 region has 17 residues. DNA of the CDR3: TGTGCCAGCTCACCTTTTGTGGTGGTGAACGAACTCTACGAGCAGTACTTC. Amino acid sequence: CASSPFVVVNELYEQYF.

The V call is TRBV7-2, the J call TRBJ2-2, with 7 bases that match TRBD2. Germline CDR1 and CDR2: SGHTA and FQGNSA. The CDR3 has 16 residues. V lost 2 bases, J lost 5 bases, and 8 bases stayed unmatched. The CDR3 loop is CASSLNSGFTTGELFF. The CDR3 DNA reads as TGTGCCAGCAGCTTAAATAGCGGGTTTACAACCGGGGAGCTGTTTTTT.

The gene calls are TRBV18 and TRBJ2-1; TRBD2 aligns across 7 bases. After removal of 2 bases from V and 10 bases from J, the junction contained 2 bases not matched to a gene. Per the germline V gene, CDR1 is KGHSH and CDR2 is LQKENI. This CDR3 is built from 12 residues. The CDR3 nucleotides are TGTGCCAGCTCACCAGGGGGAGGGGAGCAGTTCTTC. Translation gives CASSPGGGEQFF.

The V gene is TRBV19, the J gene TRBJ2-7; tentatively, D is TRBD2 (6 bases). Between the trimmed V and J ends, which lost 6 bases and 3 bases, there was a span of 15 bases. The CDR3 has 14 amino acids. CDR1 LNHDA and CDR2 SQIVND come from the germline V gene (reference sequence). This chain's CDR3 is CASSKKGLRYEQYF. As DNA, the CDR3 is TGTGCCAGTAGCAAAAAGGGACTTCGCTACGAGCAGTACTTC.

The rearrangement uses TRBV7-9 and TRBJ2-2; the match to TRBD2 covers 8 bases. The V and J ends lost 6 bases and 5 bases, in that order; junction bases with no gene match: 8. The CDR3 consists of 15 residues. Germline V gene sequence: CDR1 SEHNR, CDR2 FQNEAQ (reference sequence). Here the CDR3 reads CASSPNSGGTGELFF. DNA for the CDR3: TGTGCCAGCAGTCCTAACTCGGGGGGGACCGGGGAGCTGTTTTTT.

The chain recombines TRBV25-1 with TRBJ2-5; a possible D gene is TRBD2 (5 bases). Gene TRBJ2-7 matches the end of the DNA better, so the J call may be wrong. The germline CDR1 and CDR2 sequences are MGHDK and SYGVNS. The CDR3 runs to 13 residues. The CDR3 DNA follows: TGTGCCAGCGGACTTACAAGCTCCTACGAGCAGTACTTC. It codes for CASGLTSSYEQYF.

This chain connects TRBV7-9 to TRBJ2-7; 9 nucleotides align to TRBD2. The germline V gene encodes CDR1 SEHNR and CDR2 FQNEAQ (reference sequence). The V segment lost 4 bases and the J segment 4 bases; nucleotides outside the gene matches: 5. The CDR3 has 14 amino acids. This CDR3 is CASSSRGGPYEQYF. CDR3 in DNA: TGTGCCAGCAGCTCGCGGGGGGGCCCGTACGAGCAGTACTTC.